Reported below is one TCR beta chain. Its cognate antigen is unknown. Trimming removed 5 bases at V and 3 bases at J, with 11 bases between. The germline gives CDR1 SGHRS, CDR2 YFSETQ. The CDR3 runs 14 residues. The data belong to a study of shared clonotypes between healthy human individuals. Overall study context: Each donor's CD4 naive and CD4 memory cells filled three plates apiece, CD8 naive two, and CD8 memory one. Study-level results: Memory subsets generally showed lower estimated richness than naive subsets.

The naive CD8 population came from CD45RO-negative cells selected for CCR7, without terminally differentiated effector memory CD45RA+ cells. Only in-frame clones appear in the TCRdb table, and some are missing; sequencing was by immunoSEQ multiplex PCR. The repertoire holds over 2 million clones, with around 96% as singletons. The source material was naive CD8+ T cells sorted from blood. The clonotype comes from a man aged 18 to 29 in good health. The chain joins TRBV5-1 to TRBJ1-4; D uncertain. CDR3 sequence reads: CASSLIAANEKLFF. Written as DNA, the CDR3 is TGCGCCAGCAGTCTGATAGCGGCTAATGAAAAACTGTTTTTT.